The 15 T cell receptor beta chains below all came from one sample that was sequenced in a study of blood T cells in healthy people across ages. A second roughly 6 to 11 cycle PCR used barcoded and J-beta primers. TCRdb ran MiXCR on the 5' RACE reads and lists one entry per CDR3 protein. The sample gives more than 650,000 distinct CDR3 sequences, around half of which show up once; roughly two fifths is in the top ten. The sequenced material came from blood. The receptors stem from an elderly man in good health.

This chain uses TRBV10-3 with TRBJ2-5; 8 bases map to TRBD2. Matching the DNA end better, TRBJ2-7 makes the J call doubtful. The germline CDR1 and CDR2 sequences are ENHRY and SYGVKD. CDR3 size: 15 residues. The CDR3, as DNA: TGTGCCATCAGTGAGTCGGGCGGGAGGAGTTGCGAGCAGTACTTC. Protein: CAISESGGRSCEQYF.

This clonotype has only a few counts. The V call is TRBV5-1, the J call TRBJ2-7; 9 bases agree with TRBD1. The CDR3 length is 14 residues. CDR1 and CDR2 (germline): SGHRS, YFSETQ. V lost 7 bases to trimming and J lost 0 bases; unmatched junction nucleotides: 5. In nucleotides, the CDR3 is TGCGCCAGCGGACCGGGACAGGGCTCCTACGAGCAGTACTTC. Translated, it gives CASGPGQGSYEQYF.

This chain links TRBV28 with TRBJ1-5; 11 positions match TRBD1. J was trimmed by 7 bases and V by 8 bases; bases with no gene match: 7. Germline CDR1 MDHEN, CDR2 SYDVKM. The CDR3 extends over 14 amino acids. CDR3 residues: CASGGTGGNQPQHF. As DNA, the CDR3 is TGTGCCAGCGGAGGGACAGGGGGGAACCAGCCCCAGCATTTT. Filled out from reference TRBV28 and TRBJ1-5, the complete variable domain reads DVKVTQSSRYLVKRTGEKVFLECVQDMDHENMFWYRQDPGLGLRLIYFSYDVKMKEKGDIPEGYSVSREKKERFSLILESASTNQTSMYLCASGGTGGNQPQHFGDGTRLSIL.

Here the CDR3 reads CAINGDGDEQYF. The CDR3 region has the DNA TGTGCCATCAACGGAGACGGGGACGAGCAGTACTTC. The chain joins TRBV10-3 to TRBJ2-4, with a weak D call TRBD2 (5 bases). The last part of the DNA fits TRBJ2-7 better; the J call may be wrong. There are 12 residues in the CDR3. Germline values: CDR1 ENHRY, CDR2 SYGVKD.

This clonotype was seen a single time. This chain links TRBV29-1 with TRBJ2-5; D may be TRBD1 (6 bases). The CDR3 is 13 residues long. The germline V and J ends were trimmed by 3 bases and 5 bases, with 13 bases remaining between them. Germline lookup yields CDR1 SQVTM and CDR2 ANQGSEA. CDR3 loop: CSVEGAVGETQYF. CDR3 DNA sequence: TGCAGCGTTGAGGGGGCAGTGGGTGAGACCCAGTACTTC.

This clonotype appeared once. At one boundary the junction diverges from the germline segment, which might be a read error. This chain links TRBV20-1 with TRBJ2-5; D is unresolved. The assigned J gene may be wrong: the sequence end matches TRBJ2-7 better. The CDR3 is 15 amino acids. Germline-derived CDR1 and CDR2 are DFQATT and SNEGSKA (reference sequence). The CDR3 protein is CSVREHLIGTYEQYF. The CDR3 DNA sequence: TGCAGTGTTAGAGAACATCTAATTGGGACCTACGAGCAGTACTTC.

The rearrangement links TRBV3-1 to TRBJ1-2, with D hard to call. V lost 4 bases and J 5 bases, leaving 17 bases between the germline ends. This CDR3 comprises 15 residues. Germline CDR1 LGHDT, CDR2 YNNKEL (reference sequence). The CDR3 reads CASSRQGAGAYGYTF. CDR3 nucleotides: TGTGCCAGCAGCCGCCAAGGAGCAGGCGCTTATGGCTACACCTTC. Variable domain in full (rest from reference TRBV3-1 and TRBJ1-2): DTAVSQTPKYLVTQMGNDKSIKCEQNLGHDTMYWYKQDSKKFLKIMFSYNNKELIINETVPNRFSPKSPDKAHLNLHINSLELGDSAVYFCASSRQGAGAYGYTFGSGTRLTVV.

The chain joins TRBV5-1 to TRBJ2-1; 11 nucleotides align to TRBD2. The J segment lost 3 bases and the V segment lost 4 bases, leaving 3 bases of the junction unmatched. This CDR3 comprises 15 residues. The germline V gene has CDR1 SGHRS and CDR2 YFSETQ. The CDR3 sequence is CASSQTSGNYNEQFF. The CDR3 nucleotides are TGCGCCAGCAGCCAGACTAGCGGGAACTACAATGAGCAGTTCTTC.

The CDR3 nucleotides are TGTGCCAGCAGTCCCACTAGCGGAATTTACAATGAGCAGTTCTTC. Translating it yields CASSPTSGIYNEQFF. The chain employs TRBV6-5 and TRBJ2-1; 8 positions match TRBD2. Germline V gives CDR1 MNHEY, CDR2 SVGAGI. The V gene end was trimmed by 5 bases and the J gene end by 4 bases; junction bases not matched to a gene: 7. The CDR3 covers 15 residues.

The chain has TRBV18 and TRBJ2-7; D tentatively reads TRBD1 or TRBD2 (5 bases each). The germline V gene has CDR1 KGHSH and CDR2 LQKENI. V lost 4 bases and J 2 bases, leaving 15 bases between the germline ends. CDR3 size: 15 residues. DNA of the CDR3: TGTGCCAGCTCACAAGGGGACCCCAGGACCTACGAGCAGTACTTC. Translated, it gives CASSQGDPRTYEQYF.

This clonotype has a count of ten or more. The V and J genes are TRBV7-2 and TRBJ2-7; 8 positions agree with TRBD1. Looked up from germline, CDR1 is SGHTA and CDR2 is FQGNSA. The length of the CDR3 is 13 residues. V lost 6 bases, J lost 3 bases, and 4 bases stayed unmatched. CDR3 coding DNA: TGTGCCAGCAGTCCGACAGGGGTCTACGAGCAGTACTTC. Translation: CASSPTGVYEQYF.

The chain links TRBV7-3 to TRBJ1-2, with TRBD1 as a possible D gene (6 bases). Trimming left V 5 bases short and J 3 bases short, with 25 bases between. The CDR3 has 18 amino acids. Germline CDR1 SGHTA, CDR2 FQGTGA. The DNA for the CDR3 is TGTGCCAGCAGCCCTGGGGAGGGGGTTAGGGTAGGCGACTATGGCTACACCTTC. Translated: CASSPGEGVRVGDYGYTF.

In its sample, this clonotype was seen once. The genes are TRBV7-2 and TRBJ2-3; 9 bases map to TRBD2. V was clipped by 5 bases and J by 2 bases; unmatched bases: 11. Looked up from germline, CDR1 is SGHTA and CDR2 is FQGNSA. The CDR3 spans 17 residues. The CDR3: CASSALGLASTTDTQYF. CDR3 coding DNA: TGTGCCAGCAGCGCCCTCGGACTAGCGTCGACCACAGATACGCAGTATTTT.

This clonotype was observed many times. V gene TRBV5-1 combines with J gene TRBJ2-1; unclear D gene. The CDR3 has 13 residues. V lost 0 bases, J lost 10 bases, and 11 bases lay in between. CDR1 SGHRS and CDR2 YFSETQ come from the germline V gene. The CDR3 DNA is TGCGCCAGCAGCTTGGACACCCCTAGGGAGCAGTTCTTC. This encodes CASSLDTPREQFF.

This chain links TRBV2 with TRBJ1-2; the match to TRBD1 covers 7 bases. Germline V CDR1 and CDR2: SNHLY, FYNNEI. The CDR3 extends over 14 amino acids. J gave up 8 bases and V 6 bases, and 12 bases lay outside the gene matches. The CDR3 protein is CASSPQTGLGGYTF. The CDR3 DNA follows: TGTGCCAGCAGCCCACAGACAGGGCTGGGCGGCTACACCTTC.